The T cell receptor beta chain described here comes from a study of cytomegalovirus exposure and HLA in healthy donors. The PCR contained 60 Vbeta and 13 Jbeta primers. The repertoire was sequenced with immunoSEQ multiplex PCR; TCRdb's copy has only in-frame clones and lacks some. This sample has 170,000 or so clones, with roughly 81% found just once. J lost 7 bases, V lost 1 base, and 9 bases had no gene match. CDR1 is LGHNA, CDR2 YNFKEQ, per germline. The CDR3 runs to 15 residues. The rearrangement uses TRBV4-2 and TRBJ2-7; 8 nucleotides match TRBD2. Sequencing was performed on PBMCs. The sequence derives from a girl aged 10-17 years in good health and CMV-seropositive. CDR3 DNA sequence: TGTGCCAGCAGCCAAGGGGCTAGCGGGCGACCGGAGCAGTACTTC. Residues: CASSQGASGRPEQYF.